This T cell receptor (beta chain) was obtained from a study of prognosis after radiotherapy for stage I lung cancer. Study-wide context: Patients numbered approximately 12 men and more than 5 women, aged about 53 to 90 with a median of roughly 70 years.

Two-round multiplex PCR amplified TCR beta CDR3 from genomic DNA. First-round PCR, the initial amplification, used primers specific to each TRBV and TRBJ gene. TCRdb re-called the multiplex PCR reads through MiXCR, storing one row per CDR3 protein. The sample records over 20,000 distinct CDR3 sequences, roughly 37% being singletons. Germline CDR1 MNHEY, CDR2 SMNVEV (reference sequence). The V end was cut by 7 bases, the J end by 8 bases, with 10 bases between. The CDR3 extends over 11 amino acids. The authors drew around 6 milliliters of peripheral blood at each of two time points. Sequencing used PBMCs, obtained before or after stereotactic body radiation therapy (not recorded which). This TCR derives from a donor aged 50 or older with non-small cell lung cancer. This sequence joins TRBV27 and TRBJ2-3; D remains unclear. CDR3 DNA sequence: TGTGCCAGCATACAGTGGATTACGCAGTATTTT. It specifies CASIQWITQYF.